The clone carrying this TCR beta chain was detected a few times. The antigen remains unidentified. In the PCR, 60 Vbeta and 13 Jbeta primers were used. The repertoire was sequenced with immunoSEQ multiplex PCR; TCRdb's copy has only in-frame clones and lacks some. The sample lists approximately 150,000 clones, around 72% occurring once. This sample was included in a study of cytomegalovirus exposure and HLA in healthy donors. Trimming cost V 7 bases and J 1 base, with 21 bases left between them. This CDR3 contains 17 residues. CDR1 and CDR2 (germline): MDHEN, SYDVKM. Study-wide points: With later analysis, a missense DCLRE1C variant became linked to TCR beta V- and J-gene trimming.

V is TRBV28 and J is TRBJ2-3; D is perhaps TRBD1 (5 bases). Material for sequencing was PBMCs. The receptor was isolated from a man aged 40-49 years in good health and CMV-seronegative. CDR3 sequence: CASNGLAAGAGTDTQYF. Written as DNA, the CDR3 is TGTGCCAGCAATGGTTTGGCGGCTGGGGCAGGCACAGATACGCAGTATTTT.